Reported below is one T cell receptor beta chain. The antigen remains unidentified. Germline loops: CDR1 SEHNR, CDR2 FQNEAQ (reference sequence). The CDR3 consists of 14 residues. The sample belongs to a study of CXCR3-negative and CXCR3-positive naive CD8 T cells. About the research overall: The libraries together contributed 150 million or so TRB reads, each supplying about 1.5 +/- 0.3 million. Notes on the study in general: Naive CXCR3-positive and CXCR3-negative cells shared similar TRBV-TRBJ usage, unlike memory cells.

Triplicate sorting captured roughly 310,000 cells each from every CD8+ T cell subset. The CD45RO-CCR7+CD27+CD95- phenotype denoted naive CD8+ T cells. Libraries of TRB cDNA were made by 5' RACE and carried UMIs. TCRdb reprocessed the 5' RACE reads, with one entry per CDR3 protein and no DNA. The sample includes 92,000 or so distinct CDR3 sequences. The sequence derives from a human donor in good health. Some clones in this sample may be carry-over from other donors' samples. This chain connects TRBV7-9 to TRBJ2-5. The sample was naive CXCR3- CD8+ T cells from blood. Subset described: CD45RO-CCR7+CD27+CD95- naive CD8+ T cells lacking CXCR3 (TNR3-). CDR3 region: CASSLEVTRETQYF.